Shown below are 5 T cell receptor beta chains from a single sample sequenced in a study of blood T cell repertoires in COVID-19 (dated by TCRdb to between 2020 and 2021). Library construction relied on the immunoSEQ multiplex PCR assay. TCRdb took this table from immuneACCESS and kept in-frame rearrangements with V and J called. Such tables lack part of the clones; where checked against another copy, unresolved V genes explain under half of the gap, and the rest is unexplained. The sample has some 58,000 clones on record, about nine tenths of them singletons. The ten biggest clones cover approximately 6% of the sample. Sequencing used peripheral blood. The receptor source for this set is a man in his forties with acute or convalescent COVID-19.

There are a few counts of this clone. An end of the junction does not agree with germline; a read error may underlie this. The chain uses TRBV18 and TRBJ1-2; D remains unclear. Germline CDR1 and CDR2: KGHSH and LQKENI. This CDR3 comprises 14 residues. In DNA form, the CDR3 reads TGTGCCAGCGCACCCGGGGTCCGGGCCTATGGCTACACCTTC. Translated: CASAPGVRAYGYTF.

This chain uses TRBV19 with TRBJ2-5; D perhaps matches TRBD1 (5 bases). CDR1 is LNHDA, CDR2 SQIVND, per germline (reference sequence). Deletions cut 2 bases from V and 5 bases from J, with 9 bases between. The CDR3 runs 13 residues. The CDR3, as DNA: TGTGCCAGTAGTATATCCAGGGCGGAGACCCAGTACTTC. Translating gives CASSISRAETQYF.

This chain connects TRBV24-1 to TRBJ2-7; possible D gene TRBD1, 5 bases. The CDR3 runs to 13 residues. Germline V gene lookup returns CDR1 KGHDR and CDR2 SFDVKD. V lost 5 bases and J 1 base, leaving 8 bases between the germline ends. The CDR3 here is CATSGRQSYEQYF. In nucleotides, the CDR3 is TGTGCCACCAGTGGACGACAGTCCTACGAGCAGTACTTC.

J is TRBJ1-3 and V is TRBV28; D not resolved. The CDR3 sequence is 15 residues long. V lost 1 base and J 1 base, leaving 8 bases between the germline ends. The V gene's germline CDR1 is MDHEN and CDR2 SYDVKM. CDR3 sequence: CASSLFGNSGNTIYF. CDR3 sequence (DNA): TGTGCCAGCAGTTTATTCGGGAATTCTGGAAACACCATATATTTT.

The chain is built from TRBV7-2 and TRBJ2-3, with TRBD2 matching 8 bases. In germline, CDR1 is SGHTA, CDR2 FQGNSA. With V trimmed by 6 bases and J by 5 bases, 22 bases remained unmatched. This CDR3 is built from 19 residues. CDR3 sequence reads: CASSFSGGAGPLGGDTQYF. The CDR3 coding sequence is TGTGCCAGCAGTTTCTCCGGGGGGGCGGGCCCCCTAGGGGGAGATACGCAGTATTTT.